A single sample is the source of the 7 T cell receptor beta chains below, sequenced in a study of Graves' ophthalmopathy and Graves' hyperthyroidism. Investigators amplified TCR beta CDR3 regions from RNA transcripts. An opening RT-PCR round employed HTBI primers and preceded a second-round multiplex PCR. TCRdb called the multiplex PCR reads again in MiXCR, with one record for every CDR3 protein. The sample has about 480,000 distinct CDR3 sequences, roughly an eighth seen once. Sample: blood. These receptors all come from a woman in her 30s with Graves' ophthalmopathy.

This clonotype occurred many times. V is TRBV20-1 and J is TRBJ2-4, with a possible D match to TRBD2 (7 bases). The V gene's germline CDR1 is DFQATT and CDR2 SNEGSKA (reference sequence). V lost 4 bases and J 0 bases, leaving 10 bases between the germline ends. The CDR3 totals 14 residues. DNA of the CDR3: TGCAGTGCTACCGGGGGGCTAGCCAAAAACATTCAGTACTTC. Protein: CSATGGLAKNIQYF.

This chain joins TRBV6-1 and TRBJ1-1, with a tentative D call TRBD1 (6 bases). The CDR3 consists of 15 residues. Trimming stripped 9 bases from V and 1 base from J, with 18 bases between. The germline V gene has CDR1 MNHNS and CDR2 SASEGT. CDR3 protein: CASPPPTGTNTEAFF. DNA of the CDR3: TGTGCCAGTCCGCCGCCTACAGGGACGAACACTGAAGCTTTCTTT.

This sequence joins TRBV18 and TRBJ2-7; D not resolved. The CDR3 consists of 12 residues. Germline-derived CDR1 and CDR2 are KGHSH and LQKENI. Trimming stripped 3 bases from V and 3 bases from J, with 6 bases between. The CDR3 region has the DNA TGTGCCAGCTCACCGGATGTCTACGAGCAGTACGTC. Translating gives CASSPDVYEQYV.

This clonotype was seen many times. The chain uses TRBV10-3 and TRBJ2-5; TRBD1 matches 10 bases. The CDR3 is 14 residues long. Germline V gene data show CDR1 as ENHRY and CDR2 as SYGVKD. V gave up 5 bases and J gave up 5 bases; unmatched junction bases: 5. The DNA of the CDR3 is TGTGCCATCAGTCGGGACAGGGGTTCGGAGACCCAGTACTTC. Its protein product is CAISRDRGSETQYF.

V gene TRBV18 combines with J gene TRBJ1-5; unclear D gene. There are 15 residues in the CDR3. Looked up from germline, CDR1 is KGHSH and CDR2 is LQKENI. The V end was cut by 2 bases, the J end by 2 bases, with 10 bases between. CDR3 in amino acids: CASSPDGLGNQPQHF. CDR3 in DNA: TGTGCCAGCTCACCAGACGGGTTGGGCAATCAGCCCCAGCATTTT.

CDR3 sequence: CASSFTSGITEQYF. In nucleotides, the CDR3 is TGTGCCAGCAGCTTTACTAGCGGGATCACGGAGCAGTACTTC. The chain recombines TRBV7-2 with TRBJ2-7; 10 nucleotides align to TRBD2. With V trimmed by 3 bases and J by 7 bases, 6 bases remained unmatched. Germline assignment: CDR1 SGHTA and CDR2 FQGNSA. The CDR3 spans 14 residues.

At least ten counts were recorded for this clonotype. CDR3 coding DNA: TGTGCCAGCATCGCGAGGGTTATGAACACTGAAGCTTTCTTT. As protein: CASIARVMNTEAFF. The V gene is TRBV6-2 or TRBV6-3, the J gene TRBJ1-1, with D hard to call. Germline V CDR1 and CDR2: MNHEY, SVGEGT. Trimming pared 7 bases from V and 0 bases from J, leaving 12 bases between. This CDR3 is 14 amino acids long.